This T cell receptor beta chain was sequenced during a study of early T cells in non-severe SARS-CoV-2 infection. J gave up 5 bases and V 1 base, and 25 bases lay outside the gene matches. Germline CDR1 reads SGHTA; CDR2 reads FQGNSA. The CDR3 extends over 22 amino acids. TCRdb reprocessed the 5' RACE reads with MiXCR, giving one entry per CDR3 protein. This sample has tens of thousands of distinct CDR3 sequences, with roughly 13% found just once. This chain connects TRBV7-2 to TRBJ2-3; 9 nucleotides line up with TRBD2. The sequencing input was whole blood. The sequence came from an adult who was a healthcare worker with PCR-confirmed SARS-CoV-2 infection or an uninfected control (not recorded which). The CDR3 loop is CASSLEVFRASGAPGVRDTQYF. CDR3 nucleotide sequence: TGTGCCAGCAGCTTAGAGGTTTTTAGGGCTAGCGGGGCTCCCGGAGTTAGAGATACGCAGTATTTT.